This T cell receptor (beta chain) comes out of a study of CXCR3-negative and CXCR3-positive naive CD8 T cells. Across the whole study: The dataset comprises about 135 million TRB reads in total, with about 1.5 +/- 0.3 million reads per library. Whole-study results and caveats: TRB CDR3 hydrophobicity was greater in CXCR3-positive naive cells than in CXCR3-negative naive cells. Upon cryopreservation, CXCR3 expression partially decreased, and most assays used fresh PBMCs.

Comment on this clonotype: No antigen is known for it.

The CDR3 is 14 residues long. The libraries of TRB cDNA were prepared using 5' RACE with UMI labels. TCRdb reprocessed the 5' RACE reads and stores each CDR3 protein as one record, lacking DNA. Here the sample table reports over 150,000 distinct CDR3 sequences. This clonotype was obtained from a human donor in good health. Some clones in this sample may be carry-over from other donors' samples. The material sequenced was naive CXCR3+ CD8+ T cells from blood. Subset in this sample: CD45RO-CCR7+CD27+CD95- naive CD8+ T cells expressing CXCR3 (TNR3+). The chain carries TRBV12-3 or TRBV12-4 and TRBJ2-5; the TCRdb call, TRBD2, lacks DNA for checking. The CDR3 protein is CASSQTRSLETQYF.